This T cell receptor beta chain originates from a study of blood T cell repertoires in COVID-19. Study context: Sources were T cells, B-cell-depleted T cells, or PBMCs; the material itself was cDNA or gDNA.

Profiling relied on immunoSEQ multiplex PCR, and the TCRdb table lists in-frame clones only, not all of them. The profile shows 74,000 or so clones, 80% to 90% of them singletons. Specimen: peripheral blood. The clonotype was recovered from a man between 45 and 60 years old with acute or convalescent COVID-19.

The CDR3 DNA reads as TGTGCCAGCTCACCACCGGGGAGGGACTATGGCTACACCTTC. This encodes CASSPPGRDYGYTF. This chain connects TRBV18 to TRBJ1-2, with D uncertain. CDR3 size: 14 residues. Germline V lookup: CDR1 KGHSH, CDR2 LQKENI. Trimming took off 0 bases at V and 3 bases at J, with 8 bases between the two ends.